The 20 T cell receptor beta chains given below trace back to one sample, sequenced in a study of blood T cell repertoires in COVID-19. The repertoire was sequenced with immunoSEQ multiplex PCR; TCRdb's copy has only in-frame clones and lacks some. Among roughly 200,000 clones listed, 85% to 90% were seen once. The sequenced material came from peripheral blood. The receptors originated from a man between 18 and 35 years old with active or convalescent COVID-19.

The rearrangement uses TRBV27 and TRBJ1-2; the match to TRBD1 covers 10 bases. The germline gives CDR1 MNHEY, CDR2 SMNVEV (reference sequence). The CDR3 length is 14 residues. With V trimmed by 2 bases and J by 7 bases, 4 bases remained unmatched. The CDR3 DNA reads as TGTGCCAGCAGTTTAGACAGGGGGCTGGGTGGCTACACCTTC. Amino acid sequence: CASSLDRGLGGYTF.

This chain connects TRBV4-1 to TRBJ1-5; 7 bases match TRBD1. The junction had 7 bases not matched to a gene; V was cut back by 2 bases and J by 3 bases. Germline-derived CDR1 and CDR2 are MGHRA and YSYEKL. The CDR3 totals 16 residues. DNA for the CDR3: TGCGCCAGCAGCCAACTATCCGGGACAGCCAATCAGCCCCAGCATTTT. Protein: CASSQLSGTANQPQHF.

This chain connects TRBV5-1 to TRBJ2-6, with 7 bases lining up with TRBD1. Germline V lookup: CDR1 SGHRS, CDR2 YFSETQ. V was pared by 4 bases and J by 0 bases, with 4 bases of the junction left unmatched. The CDR3 loop spans 16 amino acids. CDR3 in DNA: TGCGCCAGCAGCGAAGCAGGGGGCTCTGGGGCCAACGTCCTGACTTTC. Its translation is CASSEAGGSGANVLTF.

The chain is built from TRBV28 and TRBJ1-3; tentative D call: TRBD1 (6 bases). CDR1 is MDHEN, CDR2 SYDVKM, per germline. The CDR3 is 14 residues long. The V and J ends lost 3 bases and 5 bases respectively, with 11 bases between them. CDR3 in DNA: TGTGCCAGCAGTTTGTGGCAGGGGAGAAACACCATATATTTT. Protein sequence: CASSLWQGRNTIYF.

This sequence joins TRBV19 and TRBJ1-1; the D gene is possibly TRBD1 (6 bases). V was shortened by 3 bases and J by 3 bases, with 8 bases between the two germline ends. Looked up from germline, CDR1 is LNHDA and CDR2 is SQIVND (reference sequence). This CDR3 contains 13 residues. CDR3 coding DNA: TGTGCCAGTAGTATCCAGGGGCACACTGAAGCTTTCTTT. It translates to CASSIQGHTEAFF.

J is TRBJ1-5 and V is TRBV25-1, with unresolved D. Germline CDR1 MGHDK, CDR2 SYGVNS. The CDR3 is 16 amino acids. V shed 4 bases and J shed 4 bases, with 17 bases lying between them. The CDR3 sequence: CASSGVKGGLNQPQHF. CDR3 DNA sequence: TGTGCCAGCAGTGGAGTCAAGGGAGGTTTAAATCAGCCCCAGCATTTT.

The genes are TRBV5-1 and TRBJ2-7, with no clear D. The CDR3 is 15 residues long. V was cut by 1 base and J by 1 base, with 12 bases left in between. Germline CDR1 reads SGHRS; CDR2 reads YFSETQ. CDR3 sequence (DNA): TGCGCCAGCAGCTTGCTAGGTAAGAGTTCCTACGAGCAGTACTTC. It translates to CASSLLGKSSYEQYF. Drawing the rest from reference TRBV5-1 and TRBJ2-7, the complete variable domain is KAGVTQTPRYLIKTRGQQVTLSCSPISGHRSVSWYQQTPGQGLQFLFEYFSETQRNKGNFPGRFSGRQFSNSRSEMNVSTLELGDSALYLCASSLLGKSSYEQYFGPGTRLTVT.

The chain couples TRBV7-2 to TRBJ2-7; TRBD1 is a possible D gene (5 bases). Germline CDR1 reads SGHTA; CDR2 reads FQGNSA. The CDR3 length is 16 residues. V gave up 5 bases and J gave up 4 bases, with 21 bases separating them. The CDR3, as DNA: TGTGCCAGCAGCCCCACTTCATTAACAGGATTGTACGAGCAGTACTTC. Translated: CASSPTSLTGLYEQYF.

The rearrangement joins TRBV7-9 to TRBJ2-2, with TRBD1 identical over 8 bases. After removal of 3 bases from V and 3 bases from J, the junction contained 3 bases not matched to a gene. The germline gives CDR1 SEHNR, CDR2 FQNEAQ (reference sequence). The CDR3 has 15 residues. The CDR3 DNA sequence: TGTGCCAGCAGCTTCAGGGGGCTGTACACCGGGGAGCTGTTTTTT. Its translation: CASSFRGLYTGELFF.

The chain carries TRBV2 and TRBJ2-7; perhaps TRBD2 as D (5 bases). This CDR3 has 12 amino acids. Germline lookup yields CDR1 SNHLY and CDR2 FYNNEI. Deletions cut 6 bases from V and 6 bases from J, with 12 bases between. This CDR3 is CASRSDSVEQYF. The CDR3 nucleotides are TGTGCCAGCAGGTCGGACTCGGTCGAGCAGTACTTC.

V usage is TRBV6-5 and J usage is TRBJ2-7, with D possibly being TRBD1 (6 bases). The CDR3 extends over 14 amino acids. Germline V gives CDR1 MNHEY, CDR2 SVGAGI. With 4 bases removed from V and 2 bases from J, the gap between germline ends came to 12 bases. CDR3 DNA sequence: TGTGCCAGCAGTTGGGGTCAGGGGCCCTACGAGCAGTACTTC. This codes for CASSWGQGPYEQYF.

The chain combines TRBV6-4 with TRBJ1-2; 7 bases map to TRBD1. Germline CDR1 is MRHNA and CDR2 is SNTAGT. CDR3 length equals 14 residues. Trimming at V came to 0 bases and at J to 5 bases, leaving 3 bases not matched to a gene. In DNA, the CDR3 is TGTGCCAGCAGTGACTCATACAGGGGTTATGGCTACACCTTC. The encoded protein is CASSDSYRGYGYTF.

This chain uses TRBV7-9 with TRBJ1-3, with D perhaps TRBD1 (5 bases). Germline V gene data show CDR1 as SEHNR and CDR2 as FQNEAQ (reference sequence). The CDR3 spans 17 residues. The ends were cut back, 1 base at V and 3 bases at J, with 16 bases in the middle. The CDR3 reads CASSLGSARVHGNTIYF. The CDR3, as DNA: TGTGCCAGCAGCTTAGGGTCGGCCAGGGTGCATGGAAACACCATATATTTT.

This chain connects TRBV2 to TRBJ2-6; D possibly corresponds to TRBD2 (6 bases). V was cut by 5 bases and J by 0 bases, with 17 bases left in between. Germline V gene sequence: CDR1 SNHLY, CDR2 FYNNEI. The CDR3 has 18 amino acids. CDR3 in amino acids: CASSPSGGLNSGANVLTF. Written as DNA, the CDR3 is TGTGCCAGCAGTCCCTCCGGGGGTCTAAACTCTGGGGCCAACGTCCTGACTTTC.

CDR3 coding DNA: TGTGCCTGGAGTGTAGGCTTAAACAGGGGACGTCCTGAAGCTTTCTTT. Its translation is CAWSVGLNRGRPEAFF. This chain links TRBV30 with TRBJ1-1, with TRBD1 matching over 7 bases. The V gene's germline CDR1 is GTSNPN and CDR2 SVGIG (reference sequence). The CDR3 has 16 residues. V shed 0 bases, J shed 6 bases, and the junction held 13 bases outside the gene matches.

This chain connects TRBV3-1 (or the pseudogene TRBV3-2) to TRBJ2-3; D unresolved. From germline, CDR1 is LGHDT and CDR2 YNNKEL (reference sequence). The V gene lost 1 base and the J gene lost 1 base, with 12 bases spanning the gap. This CDR3 is 16 amino acids long. This CDR3 reads CASSQGRGPRTDTQYF. As DNA, the CDR3 is TGTGCCAGCAGCCAAGGACGAGGCCCCCGCACAGATACGCAGTATTTT.

This chain joins TRBV10-1 and TRBJ2-1; tentatively, D is TRBD2 (6 bases). The V gene's germline CDR1 is WNHNN and CDR2 SYGVQD (reference sequence). Trimming pared 6 bases from V and 5 bases from J, leaving 14 bases between. The CDR3 is 14 amino acids. CDR3 sequence (DNA): TGCGCCAGCAGCCCCGCGGGGCAACACAATGAGCAGTTCTTC. Translating gives CASSPAGQHNEQFF.

The chain is built from TRBV27 and TRBJ1-2, with 8 nucleotides matching TRBD1. The CDR3 consists of 14 residues. CDR1 MNHEY and CDR2 SMNVEV come from the germline V gene (reference sequence). V dropped 7 bases and J dropped 3; count of bases not matched to a gene: 7. The CDR3 DNA sequence: TGTGCCAGCACCCGGACAGGGAGTGACTATGGCTACACCTTC. Translating it yields CASTRTGSDYGYTF.

This chain connects TRBV29-1 to TRBJ1-5, with 7 bases that match TRBD1. J lost 3 bases, V lost 4 bases, and 3 bases had no gene match. Germline-derived CDR1 and CDR2 are SQVTM and ANQGSEA. The CDR3 sequence is 13 residues long. CDR3 DNA: TGCAGCGTTGCGGACAGGATCAATCAGCCCCAGCATTTT. Translation: CSVADRINQPQHF.

The rearrangement uses TRBV7-2 and TRBJ2-2, with 9 nucleotides matching TRBD1. The CDR3 has 14 residues. Germline V gene data show CDR1 as SGHTA and CDR2 as FQGNSA. V lost 7 bases, J lost 8 bases, and 8 bases stayed unmatched. The CDR3 DNA is TGTGCCAGCACTCTTCAACAGGGGGCGGGGGAGCTGTTTTTT. It specifies CASTLQQGAGELFF. Full variable domain (missing parts from reference TRBV7-2 and TRBJ2-2): GAGVSQSPSNKVTEKGKDVELRCDPISGHTALYWYRQSLGQGLEFLIYFQGNSAPDKSGLPSDRFSAERTGGSVSTLTIQRTQQEDSAVYLCASTLQQGAGELFFGEGSRLTVL.